Each of the 10 T cell receptor beta chains below was sequenced from the same sample in a study of CD8 T cells in ankylosing spondylitis (dated 2017 in TCRdb). The library was made by 5' RACE. The listed sequencing device is Illumina HiSeq 2500. The raw public reads went through TCRdb reprocessing: fastp at Q25, MiXCR clone calling, in-frame beta chains kept. Each record represents a unique CDR3 protein, reported with the most common genes and DNA among its rows. In this sample the table shows about 350,000 distinct CDR3 sequences, 20% to 25% of which occur a single time. Under 15% of the sample belongs to the ten largest clones. Sample: blood, either unsorted or a sorted T cell fraction (not recorded which). All receptors derive from a male donor with ankylosing spondylitis or in good health (not recorded which).

V and J are TRBV7-9 and TRBJ2-3; 9 bases map to TRBD2. This CDR3 is built from 11 residues. CDR1 SEHNR and CDR2 FQNEAQ come from the germline V gene (reference sequence). Trimming removed 8 bases from V and 14 bases from J; junction bases left unmatched: 8. DNA for the CDR3: TGTGCCAGCCAGAGTAGCGGGGGACGGTATTTT. Residues: CASQSSGGRYF.

This clonotype occurred a few times. V and J are TRBV9 and TRBJ2-3, with D perhaps matching TRBD1 or TRBD2 (5 bases each). Trimming shortened V by 4 bases and J by 0 bases, and 12 bases separated the two germline ends. Germline V gene data show CDR1 as SGDLS and CDR2 as YYNGEE. The CDR3 is 15 amino acids. Here the CDR3 DNA reads TGTGCCAGCAGCACCGGGACCGACAGCACAGATACGCAGTATTTT. Translated: CASSTGTDSTDTQYF. The full variable domain, completed using reference TRBV9 and TRBJ2-3, is DSGVTQTPKHLITATGQRVTLRCSPRSGDLSVYWYQQSLDQGLQFLIQYYNGEERAKGNILERFSAQQFPDLHSELNLSSLELGDSALYFCASSTGTDSTDTQYFGPGTRLTVL.

J is TRBJ1-1 and V is TRBV12-3 or TRBV12-4; no firm D call. Trimming removed 5 bases from V and 8 bases from J, with 15 bases in between. There are 13 residues in the CDR3. The CDR3: CASSPDSSAEAFF. The CDR3, as DNA: TGTGCCAGCAGTCCAGATAGCAGTGCCGAAGCTTTCTTT.

There are a few counts of this clonotype. The J gene is TRBJ2-7, the V gene TRBV20-1; D gene unclear. Trimming removed 5 bases at V and 5 bases at J, with 16 bases between. The CDR3 has 13 residues. In germline, CDR1 is DFQATT, CDR2 SNEGSKA (reference sequence). CDR3 in amino acids: CSARALPSNEQYF. The CDR3, as DNA: TGCAGTGCTCGGGCCCTTCCTTCCAACGAGCAGTACTTC.

CDR3 DNA sequence: TGTGCCAGCAGTTTAAAGGCTTGGGAGACCCAGTACTTC. This gives the protein CASSLKAWETQYF. The chain recombines TRBV27 with TRBJ2-5; D is uncertain. The V and J ends lost 2 bases and 5 bases respectively, with 9 bases between them. CDR3 length: 13 residues. CDR1 MNHEY and CDR2 SMNVEV come from the germline V gene (reference sequence).

Only a few counts were recorded for this clonotype. This chain joins TRBV20-1 and TRBJ2-5, with D possibly being TRBD1 (6 bases). Germline loops: CDR1 DFQATT, CDR2 SNEGSKA (reference sequence). The CDR3 covers 14 residues. The V end lost 6 bases, the J end lost 0 bases, and 14 bases lay between the germline ends. The CDR3 region has the DNA TGCAGTGCAGCCCCCCGGGACAACCAAGAGACCCAGTACTTC. Translation: CSAAPRDNQETQYF.

The chain recombines TRBV3-1 with TRBJ2-2; D assignment may be TRBD1 or TRBD2 (5 bases each). Trimming removed 5 bases at V and 3 bases at J, with 13 bases between. The CDR3 consists of 15 residues. CDR1 and CDR2 (germline): LGHDT, YNNKEL (reference sequence). The CDR3: CASSYAGTDTGELFF. CDR3 in DNA: TGTGCCAGCAGCTACGCCGGGACGGACACCGGGGAGCTGTTTTTT.

On this clonotype itself: Germline is not matched at one junction end, which may reflect a read error. This sequence joins TRBV4-1 and TRBJ2-1, with D possibly TRBD2 on 7 matching bases. Germline V gives CDR1 MGHRA, CDR2 YSYEKL. The CDR3 has 18 amino acids. CDR3 sequence reads: CASSQEYPGGLSDNEQFF. Here the CDR3 DNA reads TGCGCTAGCAGCCAAGAGTATCCGGGGGGCTTGTCGGACAATGAGCAGTTCTTC.

The genes are TRBV20-1 and TRBJ1-5; D may be TRBD1 (5 bases). The CDR3 contains 15 residues. Trimming removed 0 bases at V and 7 bases at J, with 16 bases between. CDR1 is DFQATT and CDR2 is SNEGSKA in the germline V gene (reference sequence). The CDR3 loop is CSARDPGKEGQPQHF. The CDR3 coding sequence is TGCAGTGCTAGAGACCCAGGGAAGGAGGGCCAGCCCCAGCATTTT.

This clonotype was recorded at least ten times. The chain couples TRBV7-9 to TRBJ2-5; the D is unclear. The CDR3 totals 14 residues. Trimming cost V 4 bases and J 1 base, with 10 bases left between them. Germline CDR1 reads SEHNR; CDR2 reads FQNEAQ (reference sequence). CDR3 sequence reads: CASSSSGSQETQYF. The CDR3 DNA reads TGTGCCAGCAGCTCCTCCGGTAGCCAAGAGACCCAGTACTTC.